A selection of T cell receptor beta chains follows, all from one sample in a study of T cell clonotyping in hematopoietic cell transplantation. Only in-frame clones appear in the TCRdb table, and some are missing; sequencing was by immunoSEQ multiplex PCR. The table shows 5,700 or so clones, with more than 60% occurring only once. Here the sequenced sample was PBMCs, taken 100 days after allogeneic stem cell transplant. These TCRs come from a male patient in his fifties who had an allogeneic stem cell transplant from an unrelated donor, so the T cells may come from the graft donor. Some clones in this sample may be carry-over from other donors' samples. Both conserved end residues are part of each CDR3. The order of the fields is J gene, clone size, V gene, D gene, CDR3 DNA, CDR3 protein. D genes are given only for firm matches. Where a row states a size, it is once, few, many or the class of an expanded clone; other rows omit it.

>TRBJ1-5|-|TRBV7-2|-
TGTGCCAGCGGACAGCGGGGCAATCAGCCCCAGCATTTT
CASGQRGNQPQHF
>TRBJ1-4|once|TRBV7-2|-
TGTGCCAGCAGCGAACAAACAGGGATCGGTGAAAAACTGTTTTTT
CASSEQTGIGEKLFF
>TRBJ2-5|-|TRBV28|TRBD2
TGTGCCAGCAGTTTAACCGGGACTAGATCCGAGACCCAGTACTTC
CASSLTGTRSETQYF
>TRBJ2-7|-|TRBV5-4|TRBD1
TGTGCCAGCAGCTTGGTACAGGGGAACGACGAGCAGTACTTC
CASSLVQGNDEQYF
>TRBJ2-7|-|TRBV29-1|-
TGCAGCGTTGAGGACGGTTACTACGAGCAGTACTTC
CSVEDGYYEQYF
>TRBJ1-2|-|TRBV6-5|-
TGTGCCAGCAGACGGGACCGCAACTATGGCTACACCTTC
CASRRDRNYGYTF
>TRBJ1-4|-|TRBV6-6|-
TGTGCCAGCAGGGGGAAAAATGAAAAACTGTTTTTT
CASRGKNEKLFF
>TRBJ1-3|-|TRBV4-3|-
TGCGCCAGCAGCCAAGATGGGCCGAGCTCTGGAAACACCATATATTTT
CASSQDGPSSGNTIYF
>TRBJ1-1|-|TRBV6-5|-
TGTGCCAGCATCCCCGATGACAGGCTCGGAACTTTCTTT
CASIPDDRLGTFF
>TRBJ2-6|-|TRBV6-5|-
TGTGCCAGCAGTTATAGGGGTCCTGGGGCCAACGTCCTGACTTTC
CASSYRGPGANVLTF
>TRBJ2-7|-|TRBV29-1|-
TGCAGCGTTGGGACCCCCGGCGAGCAGTACTTC
CSVGTPGEQYF
>TRBJ2-3|-|TRBV27|-
TGTGCCAGCAGTCCGGGACTTCAAGATACGCAGTATTTT
CASSPGLQDTQYF